This T cell receptor beta chain was captured by sequencing in a study of OX40 agonist ivuxolimab in advanced cancers. Study-wide context: The costimulatory receptor OX40 (CD134) was targeted by ivuxolimab, a fully human IgG2 agonistic monoclonal antibody. The monotherapy dose-escalation portion (N ≈ 50 patients) of the phase I ivuxolimab trial is reported in the paper. Peripheral TCRbeta sequencing was intended to test whether TCR sequence diversity was altered and clonal T-cell expansion was caused by ivuxolimab. Among the approximately 50 dose-escalation patients, roughly 20 had hepatocellular carcinoma, roughly 15 melanoma, 9 renal cell carcinoma and 9 head and neck cancer. Patients were allowed to have had prior anti-PD-1, anti-PD-L1 or anti-CTLA-4 therapy, and around 40% of the dose-escalation patients had previously received checkpoint inhibitors. In the dose-escalation cohort, 75% to 90% of patients were male, and the mean age was roughly 60 years with a range of roughly 20 to 85. Intravenous ivuxolimab was administered to patients every 2 weeks at six dose levels: 0.01, 0.1, 0.3, 1.5, 3 and 10 mg/kg. Partial responses occurred in three dose-escalation patients: two with cutaneous melanoma and one with hepatocellular carcinoma. Points the paper makes about the study in general: Which antigens the clonally expanded peripheral T cells were specific for was not determined. Clonal expansion of both CD4+ and CD8+ blood T cells was observed from baseline to week 6 at doses 0.1 to 3.0 mg/kg. Partial responders in the 0.1-3.0 mg/kg groups had among the lowest normalized peripheral clonal expansion, especially among CD8+ T cells. Low levels of normalized T-cell clonal expansion were also seen in some patients who did not respond. After ivuxolimab, expanded clones were on average more numerous among CD8+ T cells than among CD4+ T cells.

This clone was picked up one time. The specificity of this receptor is unknown. Base qualities were left out, and no much larger clone turns up one base away. CDR1 and CDR2 are read off the germline V gene (reference sequence) as MNHEY and SMNVEV. V is clipped by 0 bases and J by 0 bases, and the sequence between their germline boundaries is 15 bases long. From the cysteine up to the phenylalanine, the CDR3 has a length of 17 residues. Left in the record is the CDR3 DNA by itself, 51 bases read in frame from the first base. The trial excluded patients who had a history of autoimmune disease or who were on systemic immunosuppression. Peripheral blood for TCR sequencing was collected from all dose cohorts at baseline, on cycle 4 day 1, and on cycle 7 day 1. Samples were obtained from an open-label, multicenter, first-in-human phase I dose-escalation trial of ivuxolimab. Adults with locally advanced or metastatic melanoma, renal cell carcinoma, hepatocellular carcinoma or head and neck squamous cell carcinoma were enrolled in the trial. Before TCR sequencing, CD4+ T cells and CD8+ T cells were sorted from peripheral blood as separate populations.

Genomic DNA was extracted from sorted cells for sequencing of the TCRbeta CDR3 region. The immunoSEQ Assay was used to sequence the TCRbeta CDR3 regions. As stored in TCRdb, this immuneACCESS dataset retains in-frame rearrangements with V and J assigned. A fraction of the clones does not appear; measured against another copy, unresolved V genes explain less than half of the discrepancy, and the remainder lacks a known reason. This sample is represented by fewer than 85,000 clones; 78% of them were singletons. Clones ranked in the top ten supply 5% to 6% of the sample. This sequence was found in an adult with an advanced solid tumor such as melanoma, head and neck, liver or kidney cancer. The sequence is built from TRBV27 and TRBJ2-7; TRBD2 is a possible D gene, resting on 6 matching bases. The sample was CD4+ or CD8+ T cells sorted from blood, taken in a trial of the OX40 agonist ivuxolimab. The sequenced DNA is TGTGCCAGCAGTTTATCCGCGGGACGGCTACTCTCCTACGAGCAGTACTTC. It is translated as CASSLSAGRLLSYEQYF.